Each of the 29 T cell receptor beta chains below was sequenced from the same sample in a study of technical replicates of blood from a few donors. The repertoire was sequenced with immunoSEQ multiplex PCR; TCRdb's copy has only in-frame clones and lacks some. Of roughly 60,000 clones in the sample, roughly 91% were seen once. What was sequenced was PBMCs. Receptors were obtained from a human donor in good health. Some clones in this sample may be carry-over from other donors' samples.

This clone was seen a single time. The chain is built from TRBV5-7 and TRBJ1-6, with TRBD1 identical over 10 bases. TRBV5-7 is filed as an ORF, its function uncertain. There are 15 residues in the CDR3. With 4 bases clipped from V and 8 bases from J, the junction kept 6 bases outside the gene matches. Written as DNA, the CDR3 is TGTGCCAGCAGCGCGGGACAGGGGATCGATTCACCCCTCCACTTT. Translating it yields CASSAGQGIDSPLHF.

Only one count was recorded for this clone. The chain is built from TRBV14 and TRBJ2-3; 9 nucleotides align to TRBD2. The junction had 6 bases not matched to a gene; V was cut back by 0 bases and J by 5 bases. Germline CDR1 reads SGHDN; CDR2 reads FVKESK. The CDR3 is 16 residues long. CDR3 coding DNA: TGTGCCAGCAGCCAAGATTTCGGCGGGGGGGAAGATACGCAGTATTTT. Translation: CASSQDFGGGEDTQYF.

The chain joins TRBV4-2 to TRBJ2-3, with TRBD2 identical over 15 bases. Per the germline V gene, CDR1 is LGHNA and CDR2 is YNFKEQ. The trim removed 4 bases at V and 2 bases at J, leaving 7 bases unmatched. The CDR3 has 18 amino acids. CDR3 in DNA: TGTGCCAGCAGCCTTGGGACTAGCGGGAGGTCCCCCACAGATACGCAGTATTTT. As protein: CASSLGTSGRSPTDTQYF.

In nucleotides, the CDR3 is TGTGCCAGCAGTTGGCAGCCAGGACTAGCGGGGGGGCCCACAGATACGCAGTATTTT. Protein product: CASSWQPGLAGGPTDTQYF. This chain links TRBV7-2 with TRBJ2-3; 15 bases are shared with TRBD2. The CDR3 runs to 19 residues. CDR1 is SGHTA and CDR2 is FQGNSA in the germline V gene. The ends lost 6 bases at V and 2 bases at J; junction bases unmatched: 12. Supplemented by reference TRBV7-2 and TRBJ2-3, the full variable domain reads GAGVSQSPSNKVTEKGKDVELRCDPISGHTALYWYRQSLGQGLEFLIYFQGNSAPDKSGLPSDRFSAERTGGSVSTLTIQRTQQEDSAVYLCASSWQPGLAGGPTDTQYFGPGTRLTVL.

J is TRBJ2-3 and V is TRBV2, with TRBD2 matching 13 bases. The CDR3 runs to 16 residues. Germline-derived CDR1 and CDR2 are SNHLY and FYNNEI. J lost 8 bases, V lost 4 bases, and 9 bases had no gene match. The DNA of the CDR3 is TGTGCCAGCAGTGCCCAAGGACTAGCGGGGGTGGGTACGCAGTATTTT. Its translation: CASSAQGLAGVGTQYF.

The gene calls are TRBV6-6 and TRBJ1-2, with no clear D. The V end was cut by 8 bases, the J end by 5 bases, with 18 bases between. Germline CDR1 and CDR2: MNHNY and SVGAGI (reference sequence). This CDR3 region has 14 residues. This chain's CDR3 is CASAPSWAEYGYTF. DNA of the CDR3: TGTGCCAGCGCACCGTCGTGGGCAGAGTATGGCTACACCTTC.

The rearrangement uses TRBV25-1 and TRBJ1-6; TRBD1 matches at 10 bases. The CDR3 has 13 amino acids. In germline, CDR1 is MGHDK, CDR2 SYGVNS. Trimming cost V 6 bases and J 10 bases; bases outside gene matches: 3. The CDR3 DNA is TGTGCCAGCAGGGGACAGGGGTGGTCACCCCTCCACTTT. As protein: CASRGQGWSPLHF.

This clone was recorded once. The rearrangement links TRBV27 to TRBJ1-1; a weak D match, TRBD1 (6 bases). CDR3 length: 16 residues. Germline CDR1 is MNHEY and CDR2 is SMNVEV (reference sequence). The V gene lost 5 bases and the J gene lost 4 bases, with 20 bases spanning the gap. CDR3 residues: CASSKTSGTKLTEAFF. The CDR3 DNA reads TGTGCCAGCAGTAAAACCTCCGGGACAAAGCTCACTGAAGCTTTCTTT.

The rearrangement links TRBV5-5 to TRBJ2-5, with TRBD2 matching over 10 bases. CDR3 length equals 15 residues. With V trimmed by 4 bases and J by 0 bases, 3 bases remained unmatched. Germline CDR1 SGHKS, CDR2 YYEKEE (reference sequence). CDR3 nucleotides: TGTGCCAGCAGCGTTAGCGGGGGGCACCAAGAGACCCAGTACTTC. Amino acid sequence: CASSVSGGHQETQYF.

The chain couples TRBV4-3 to TRBJ1-1; D is perhaps TRBD1 (5 bases). Germline V gene data show CDR1 as LGHNA and CDR2 as YSLEER. CDR3 size: 15 residues. V lost 0 bases and J 5 bases, leaving 13 bases between the germline ends. The CDR3 coding sequence is TGCGCCAGCAGCCAAGAGGGTACGCGGGGGACTGAAGCTTTCTTT. Encoded protein: CASSQEGTRGTEAFF.

This chain joins TRBV15 and TRBJ2-6; a weak D match, TRBD2 (5 bases). Germline assignment: CDR1 LNHNV and CDR2 YYDKDF (reference sequence). Trimming took off 1 base at V and 3 bases at J, with 7 bases between the two ends. There are 15 residues in the CDR3. For the CDR3, the DNA is TGTGCCACCAGCAGAGGAGGGCTTGGGGCCAACGTCCTGACTTTC. This encodes CATSRGGLGANVLTF.

The CDR3 reads CASSREANYGYTF. DNA of the CDR3: TGTGCCAGCAGCCGAGAGGCCAACTATGGCTACACCTTC. This rearrangement joins TRBV9 to TRBJ1-2, with D unclear. The CDR3 is 13 residues long. V lost 4 bases and J lost 2, with 9 bases in between. Germline assignment: CDR1 SGDLS and CDR2 YYNGEE.

This rearrangement joins TRBV7-2 to TRBJ2-3; D possibly corresponds to TRBD2 (5 bases). Deletions cut 3 bases from V and 2 bases from J, with 15 bases between. This CDR3 is 16 amino acids long. CDR1 and CDR2 from the germline V gene are SGHTA and FQGNSA. In DNA, the CDR3 is TGTGCCAGCAGCTTCGTCCGTTCGGGGTTCACAGATACGCAGTATTTT. It specifies CASSFVRSGFTDTQYF.

This clone was found once. CDR3 nucleotides: TGTGCCAGCAGTGAACTCTCAGGTGGCAAAGCTTTCTTT. It codes for CASSELSGGKAFF. V gene TRBV6-1 combines with J gene TRBJ1-1; no firm D call. Germline CDR1 MNHNS, CDR2 SASEGT. V gave up 2 bases and J gave up 9 bases, with 13 bases separating them. CDR3 length equals 13 residues.

The V and J genes are TRBV29-1 and TRBJ2-7; D perhaps matches TRBD2 (6 bases). The V gene's germline CDR1 is SQVTM and CDR2 ANQGSEA. V lost 0 bases, J lost 2 bases, and 11 bases lay in between. The CDR3 has 14 residues. The CDR3 DNA follows: TGCAGCGTTGAAGAGGAGGGTAGGGCCTACGAGCAGTACTTC. It translates to CSVEEEGRAYEQYF.

V and J are TRBV7-9 and TRBJ1-4, with 7 positions matching TRBD1. The CDR3 extends over 16 amino acids. Germline V gene data show CDR1 as SEHNR and CDR2 as FQNEAQ (reference sequence). Trimming removed 4 bases from V and 2 bases from J; junction bases left unmatched: 7. The CDR3 spells CASSSRQGLTNEKLFF. The CDR3 DNA sequence: TGTGCCAGCAGCTCACGACAGGGTCTCACTAATGAAAAACTGTTTTTT.

The V and J genes are TRBV9 and TRBJ2-3, with a weak D call TRBD1 (7 bases). Germline CDR1 reads SGDLS; CDR2 reads YYNGEE. V was pared by 0 bases and J by 0 bases, with 14 bases between. This CDR3 spans 17 amino acids. The CDR3 DNA sequence: TGTGCCAGCAGCGTAGGACGGAGGGGGCCTAGCACAGATACGCAGTATTTT. It encodes CASSVGRRGPSTDTQYF.

The genes are TRBV5-1 and TRBJ1-2; TRBD1 might be the D (5 bases). With 1 base removed from V and 7 bases from J, the gap between germline ends came to 14 bases. This CDR3 spans 14 amino acids. Germline CDR1 SGHRS, CDR2 YFSETQ. The CDR3: CASSLWRGSFGYTF. Here the CDR3 DNA reads TGCGCCAGCAGCTTGTGGAGGGGTTCGTTTGGCTACACCTTC.

The chain couples TRBV27 to TRBJ1-2, with 11 positions matching TRBD1. J lost 8 bases, V lost 5 bases, and 10 bases had no gene match. The CDR3 sequence is 15 residues long. The germline gives CDR1 MNHEY, CDR2 SMNVEV (reference sequence). The CDR3 DNA is TGTGCCAGCAGTGGATTCGGACAGGGGGCGAGGGGCTACACCTTC. This translates into CASSGFGQGARGYTF.

J is TRBJ2-7 and V is TRBV5-1; D may be TRBD1 (5 bases). The V gene lost 4 bases and the J gene lost 3 bases, with 17 bases spanning the gap. Germline V gene lookup returns CDR1 SGHRS and CDR2 YFSETQ. This CDR3 is 15 amino acids long. CDR3 protein: CASSPRPGRDYEQYF. The DNA of the CDR3 is TGCGCCAGCAGCCCCCGGCCGGGCAGGGACTACGAGCAGTACTTC.

The rearrangement links TRBV5-6 to TRBJ2-1; 12 bases line up with TRBD2. The CDR3 extends over 19 amino acids. Germline CDR1 reads SGHDT; CDR2 reads YYEEEE. The V segment lost 2 bases and the J segment 1 base; nucleotides outside the gene matches: 10. CDR3 sequence: CASSFRLAGDLASYNEQFF. The CDR3 nucleotides read TGTGCCAGCAGCTTCAGACTAGCGGGAGATCTGGCATCCTACAATGAGCAGTTCTTC.

This sequence joins TRBV11-2 and TRBJ2-5; 7 bases align to TRBD1. Looked up from germline, CDR1 is SGHAT and CDR2 is FQNNGV. The CDR3 has 15 residues. Unmatched junction bases numbered 7, after V lost 1 base and J lost 5 bases. Written as DNA, the CDR3 is TGTGCCAGCAGCTTAGGACAGGGAGTTAGGGAGACCCAGTACTTC. Translating gives CASSLGQGVRETQYF.

CDR3: CASSFQKGQGHGYTF. CDR3 coding DNA: TGTGCCAGCAGCTTCCAAAAGGGACAGGGACATGGCTACACCTTC. The V and J genes are TRBV9 and TRBJ1-2; 9 bases align to TRBD1. The germline V gene has CDR1 SGDLS and CDR2 YYNGEE. V shed 4 bases and J 6 bases; nucleotides not matched to a gene: 10. The CDR3 consists of 15 residues. Supplemented by reference TRBV9 and TRBJ1-2, the full variable domain reads DSGVTQTPKHLITATGQRVTLRCSPRSGDLSVYWYQQSLDQGLQFLIQYYNGEERAKGNILERFSAQQFPDLHSELNLSSLELGDSALYFCASSFQKGQGHGYTFGSGTRLTVV.

This rearrangement joins TRBV18 to TRBJ1-1; the match to TRBD1 covers 8 bases. The CDR3 totals 16 residues. With 3 bases clipped from V and 4 bases from J, the junction kept 10 bases outside the gene matches. In germline, CDR1 is KGHSH, CDR2 LQKENI. The CDR3 DNA sequence: TGTGCCAGCTCACCGGGACAGGCGGCCAGCGGCACTGAAGCTTTCTTT. Its protein product is CASSPGQAASGTEAFF.

The rearrangement links TRBV6-1 to TRBJ1-2, with D tentatively TRBD1 (5 bases). Trimming removed 7 bases from V and 5 bases from J, with 8 bases in between. Germline V gene data show CDR1 as MNHNS and CDR2 as SASEGT. The CDR3 sequence is 11 residues long. The CDR3 DNA reads as TGTGCCAGCACACAGGCTTATGGCTACACCTTC. This gives the protein CASTQAYGYTF.

This chain connects TRBV7-2 to TRBJ1-5; the D gene is possibly TRBD1 (5 bases). The CDR3 runs 14 residues. Deletions cut 4 bases from V and 5 bases from J, with 12 bases between. The V gene's germline CDR1 is SGHTA and CDR2 FQGNSA. The CDR3 loop is CASSSREGHQPQHF. The CDR3 DNA follows: TGTGCCAGCAGCTCCAGGGAGGGGCATCAGCCCCAGCATTTT.

CDR3 bases: TGTGCCAGTAGCCTTTCGACTAGCGGGAGGGCTGATACGCAGTATTTT. Its translation: CASSLSTSGRADTQYF. This chain uses TRBV19 with TRBJ2-3, with TRBD2 matching over 14 bases. This CDR3 spans 16 amino acids. Germline lookup yields CDR1 LNHDA and CDR2 SQIVND (reference sequence). After removal of 6 bases from V and 6 bases from J, the junction contained 8 bases not matched to a gene.

V is TRBV12-5 and J is TRBJ2-2, with 10 bases identical to TRBD2. The CDR3 is made up of 18 amino acids. V shed 5 bases and J 5 bases; nucleotides not matched to a gene: 14. Germline V gene lookup returns CDR1 LGHNT and CDR2 FRNRAP. The CDR3 DNA sequence: TGTGCTAGTGGTCGCCGACGAGCGGGAGGGCCAGGTACCGGGGAGCTGTTTTTT. Amino acids: CASGRRRAGGPGTGELFF.

The chain uses TRBV7-2 and TRBJ1-6, with TRBD1 identical over 10 bases. In germline, CDR1 is SGHTA, CDR2 FQGNSA. CDR3 size: 17 residues. Unmatched junction bases numbered 10, after V lost 3 bases and J lost 8 bases. The DNA for the CDR3 is TGTGCCAGCAGCTTCCATGTTGGACAGGGGGGAGATTCACCCCTCCACTTT. Translated: CASSFHVGQGGDSPLHF.